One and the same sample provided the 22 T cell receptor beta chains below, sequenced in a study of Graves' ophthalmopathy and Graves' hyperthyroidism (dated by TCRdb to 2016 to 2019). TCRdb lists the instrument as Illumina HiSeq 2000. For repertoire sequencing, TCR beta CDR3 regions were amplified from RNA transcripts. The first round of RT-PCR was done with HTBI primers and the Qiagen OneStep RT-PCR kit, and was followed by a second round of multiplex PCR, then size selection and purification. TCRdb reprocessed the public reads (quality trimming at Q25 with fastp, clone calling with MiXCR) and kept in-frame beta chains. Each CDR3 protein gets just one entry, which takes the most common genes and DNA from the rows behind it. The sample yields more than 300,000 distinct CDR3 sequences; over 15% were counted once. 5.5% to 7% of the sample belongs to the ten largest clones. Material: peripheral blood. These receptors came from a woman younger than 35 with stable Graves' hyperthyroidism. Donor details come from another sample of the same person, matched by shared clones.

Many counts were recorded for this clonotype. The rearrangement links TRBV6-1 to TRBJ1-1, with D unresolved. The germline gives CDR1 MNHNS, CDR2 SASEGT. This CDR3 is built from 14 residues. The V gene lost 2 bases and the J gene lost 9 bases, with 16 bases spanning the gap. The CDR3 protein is CASSESRLKEKAFF. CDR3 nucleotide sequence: TGTGCCAGCAGTGAATCCCGACTTAAAGAGAAAGCTTTCTTT.

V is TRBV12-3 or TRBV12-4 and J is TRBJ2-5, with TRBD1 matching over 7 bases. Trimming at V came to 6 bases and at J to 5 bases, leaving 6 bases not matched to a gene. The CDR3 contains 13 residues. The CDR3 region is CASRTTGLETQYF. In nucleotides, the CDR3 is TGTGCCAGCAGAACGACAGGGTTGGAGACCCAGTACTTC.

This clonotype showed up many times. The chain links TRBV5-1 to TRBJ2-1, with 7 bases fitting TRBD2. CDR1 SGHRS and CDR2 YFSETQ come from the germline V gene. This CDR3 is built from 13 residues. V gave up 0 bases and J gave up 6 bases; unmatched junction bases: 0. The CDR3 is CASSLGTSNEQFF. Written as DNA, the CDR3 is TGCGCCAGCAGCTTGGGGACTAGCAATGAGCAGTTCTTC.

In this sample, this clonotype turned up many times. CDR3 sequence reads: CASSPGTGVSYEQYF. The CDR3, as DNA: TGTGCCAGCAGCCCCGGGACAGGGGTGTCCTACGAGCAGTACTTC. The V call is TRBV7-6, the J call TRBJ2-7; 10 bases agree with TRBD1. Germline CDR1 SGHVS, CDR2 FNYEAQ. This CDR3 contains 15 residues. After removal of 5 bases from V and 1 base from J, the junction contained 5 bases not matched to a gene.

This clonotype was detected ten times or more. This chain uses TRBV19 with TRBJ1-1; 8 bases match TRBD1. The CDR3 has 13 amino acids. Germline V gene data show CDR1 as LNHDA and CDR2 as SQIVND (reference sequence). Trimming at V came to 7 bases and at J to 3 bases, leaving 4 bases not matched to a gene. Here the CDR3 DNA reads TGTGCCAGTATTGTACAGGGGGACACTGAAGCTTTCTTT. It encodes CASIVQGDTEAFF.

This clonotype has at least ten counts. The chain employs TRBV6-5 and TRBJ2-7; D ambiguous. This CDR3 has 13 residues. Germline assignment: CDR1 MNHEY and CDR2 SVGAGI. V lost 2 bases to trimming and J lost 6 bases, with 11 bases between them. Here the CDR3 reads CASSYTPFAEQYF. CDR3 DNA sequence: TGTGCCAGCAGTTACACACCCTTTGCCGAGCAGTACTTC.

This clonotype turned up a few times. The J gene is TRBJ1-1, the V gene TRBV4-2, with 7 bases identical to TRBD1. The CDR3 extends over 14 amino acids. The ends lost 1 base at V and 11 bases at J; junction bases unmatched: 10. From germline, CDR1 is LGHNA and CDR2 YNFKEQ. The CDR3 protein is CASSQVGDRVRAFF. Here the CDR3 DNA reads TGTGCCAGCAGCCAAGTTGGCGACAGGGTTCGGGCTTTCTTT.

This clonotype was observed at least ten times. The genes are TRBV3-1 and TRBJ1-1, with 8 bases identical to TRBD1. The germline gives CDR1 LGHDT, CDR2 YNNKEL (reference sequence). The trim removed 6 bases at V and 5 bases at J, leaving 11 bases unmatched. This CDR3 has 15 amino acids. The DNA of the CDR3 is TGTGCCAGCAGAGCCACAGGGGGAGTCGTAACTGAAGCTTTCTTT. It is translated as CASRATGGVVTEAFF.

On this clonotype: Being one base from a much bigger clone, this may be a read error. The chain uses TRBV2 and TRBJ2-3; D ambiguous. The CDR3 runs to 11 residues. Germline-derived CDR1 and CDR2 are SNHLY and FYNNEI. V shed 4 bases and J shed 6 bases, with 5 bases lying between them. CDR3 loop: CASSVGDTQYF. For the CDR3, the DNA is TGTGCCAGCAGTGTGGGGGATACGCAGTATTTT.

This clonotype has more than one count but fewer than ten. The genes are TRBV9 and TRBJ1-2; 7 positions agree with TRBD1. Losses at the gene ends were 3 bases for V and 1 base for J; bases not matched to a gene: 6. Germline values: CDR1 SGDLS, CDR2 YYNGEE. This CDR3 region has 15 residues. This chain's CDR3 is CASSDGTDNNYGYTF. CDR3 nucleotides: TGTGCCAGCAGCGACGGGACAGATAATAACTATGGCTACACCTTC.

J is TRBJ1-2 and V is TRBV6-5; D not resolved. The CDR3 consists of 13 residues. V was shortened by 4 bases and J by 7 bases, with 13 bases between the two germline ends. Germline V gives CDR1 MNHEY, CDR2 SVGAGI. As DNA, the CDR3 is TGTGCCAGCAGTTTTCCAGATATGGTTGGCTACACCTTC. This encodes CASSFPDMVGYTF.

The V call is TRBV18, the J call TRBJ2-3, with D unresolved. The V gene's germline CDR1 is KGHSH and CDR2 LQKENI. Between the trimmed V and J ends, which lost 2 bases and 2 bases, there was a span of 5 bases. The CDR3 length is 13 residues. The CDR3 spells CASSPGTTDTQYF. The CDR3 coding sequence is TGTGCCAGCTCACCAGGAACCACAGATACGCAGTATTTT.

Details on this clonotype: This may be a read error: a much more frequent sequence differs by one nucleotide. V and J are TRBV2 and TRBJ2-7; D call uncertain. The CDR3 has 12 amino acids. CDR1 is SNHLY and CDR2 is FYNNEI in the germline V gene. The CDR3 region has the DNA TGTGCCAGCGTCAACCCTGTCGGCGAGCAGAACTTC. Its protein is CASVNPVGEQNF.

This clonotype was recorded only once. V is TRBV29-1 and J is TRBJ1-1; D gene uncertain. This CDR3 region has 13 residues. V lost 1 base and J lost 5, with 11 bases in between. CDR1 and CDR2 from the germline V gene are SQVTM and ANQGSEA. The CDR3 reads CSVEGLGGTEAFF. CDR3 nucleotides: TGCAGCGTTGAAGGGCTAGGCGGGACTGAAGCTTTCTTT.

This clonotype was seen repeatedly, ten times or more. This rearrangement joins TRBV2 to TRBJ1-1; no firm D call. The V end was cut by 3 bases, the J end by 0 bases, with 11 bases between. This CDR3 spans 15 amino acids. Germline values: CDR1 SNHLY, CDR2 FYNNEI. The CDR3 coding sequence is TGTGCCAGCAGTGATGGTGGGTTTATGAACACTGAAGCTTTCTTT. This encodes CASSDGGFMNTEAFF.

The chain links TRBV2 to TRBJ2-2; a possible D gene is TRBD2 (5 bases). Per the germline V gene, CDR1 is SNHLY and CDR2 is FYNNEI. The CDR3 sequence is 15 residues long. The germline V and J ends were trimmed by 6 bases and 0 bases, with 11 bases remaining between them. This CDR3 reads CASSRTPANTGELFF. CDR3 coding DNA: TGTGCCAGCAGCCGGACTCCCGCGAACACCGGGGAGCTGTTTTTT.

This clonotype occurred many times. As DNA, the CDR3 is TGTGCCAGCAGTTTCGGGCACTGGCCGGCCGGGGAGCTGTTTTTT. Its protein product is CASSFGHWPAGELFF. The chain carries TRBV12-3 or TRBV12-4 and TRBJ2-2; D remains ambiguous. V lost 3 bases, J lost 6 bases, and 14 bases lay in between. CDR3 size: 15 residues.

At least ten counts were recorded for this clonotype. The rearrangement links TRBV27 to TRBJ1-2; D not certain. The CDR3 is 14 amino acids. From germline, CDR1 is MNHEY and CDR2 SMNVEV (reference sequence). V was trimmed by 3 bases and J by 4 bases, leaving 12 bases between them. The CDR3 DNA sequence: TGTGCCAGCAGTTTTGGTAGCCGAGGCTATGGCTACACCTTC. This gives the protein CASSFGSRGYGYTF.

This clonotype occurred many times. CDR3 amino acids: CASSLGWGRDTGELFF. The CDR3 DNA reads as TGTGCCAGCAGCCTAGGATGGGGGCGCGACACCGGGGAGCTGTTTTTT. This chain joins TRBV5-6 and TRBJ2-2; perhaps TRBD1 as D (6 bases). V was trimmed by 4 bases and J by 3 bases, leaving 16 bases between them. This CDR3 spans 16 amino acids. Germline-derived CDR1 and CDR2 are SGHDT and YYEEEE.

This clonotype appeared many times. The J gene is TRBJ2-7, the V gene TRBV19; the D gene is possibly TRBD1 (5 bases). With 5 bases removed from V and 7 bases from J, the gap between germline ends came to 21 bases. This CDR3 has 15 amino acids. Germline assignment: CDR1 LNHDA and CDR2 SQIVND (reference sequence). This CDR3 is CASSLDRAGYREQYF. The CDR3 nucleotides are TGTGCCAGTAGTCTGGATCGGGCAGGGTATCGGGAGCAGTACTTC.

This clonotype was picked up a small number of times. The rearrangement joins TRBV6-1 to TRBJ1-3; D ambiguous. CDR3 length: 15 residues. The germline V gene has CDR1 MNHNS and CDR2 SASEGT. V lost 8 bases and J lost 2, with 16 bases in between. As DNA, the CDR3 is TGTGCCAGCCCCTCCGAGTGGAATCCTGGAAACACCATATATTTT. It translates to CASPSEWNPGNTIYF.

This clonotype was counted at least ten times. CDR3 nucleotides: TGTGCCAGCAGCGAGGGTATTAGACTCTACGAGCAGTACTTC. Translated: CASSEGIRLYEQYF. The J gene is TRBJ2-7, the V gene TRBV6-1; tentatively, D is TRBD2 (5 bases). Deletions cut 6 bases from V and 3 bases from J, with 15 bases between. The CDR3 loop spans 14 amino acids. The germline gives CDR1 MNHNS, CDR2 SASEGT.